These 7 T cell receptor beta chains came from one sample sequenced in a study of shared clonotypes between healthy human individuals. Assay: immunoSEQ multiplex PCR; the TCRdb copy retains only in-frame clones and omits some. Of roughly 720,000 clones in the sample, about 90% are singletons; the top ten hold roughly 36%. What was sequenced was memory CD8+ T cells from PBMCs. Documented subset: CD45RO+ cells pooled with CCR7-negative TemRA cells. All receptors come from a man aged 18 to 35 in good health. Some clones in this sample may be carry-over from other donors' samples.

V is TRBV15 and J is TRBJ1-2; possible D gene TRBD1, 6 bases. This CDR3 region has 15 residues. Germline lookup yields CDR1 LNHNV and CDR2 YYDKDF (reference sequence). V was clipped by 0 bases and J by 0 bases, with 8 bases between them. CDR3 DNA: TGTGCCACCAGCAGAGAAGGGGGAACTAACTATGGCTACACCTTC. This encodes CATSREGGTNYGYTF.

The chain has TRBV28 and TRBJ2-7; 11 bases align to TRBD2. CDR1 and CDR2 (germline): MDHEN, SYDVKM. The CDR3 covers 15 residues. The junction had 4 bases not matched to a gene; V was cut back by 6 bases and J by 0 bases. As DNA, the CDR3 is TGTGCCAGCAGAGGACTAGCGGGCAACTCCTACGAGCAGTACTTC. It is translated as CASRGLAGNSYEQYF.

The chain links TRBV27 to TRBJ2-7; 13 bases agree with TRBD2. J lost 4 bases, V lost 3 bases, and 15 bases had no gene match. CDR1 and CDR2 (germline): MNHEY, SMNVEV (reference sequence). This CDR3 spans 19 amino acids. The CDR3 loop is CASSFTTWTSGSFAYEQYF. Written as DNA, the CDR3 is TGTGCCAGCAGTTTTACAACCTGGACTAGCGGGAGTTTCGCGTACGAGCAGTACTTC.

This sequence joins TRBV12-5 and TRBJ2-3; 11 bases are shared with TRBD2. V lost 1 base and J lost 4; bases outside the gene matches: 10. Germline lookup yields CDR1 LGHNT and CDR2 FRNRAP. The CDR3 spans 18 residues. The CDR3 DNA reads TGTGCTAGTGGTTTGGCCCTCCCTAGCGGGAGGCTCTCAGATACGCAGTATTTT. It translates to CASGLALPSGRLSDTQYF.

The DNA for the CDR3 is TGTGCCAGCAGACTCCCCGGCAGGGGAGAGACCCAGTACTTC. It yields the protein CASRLPGRGETQYF. The chain has TRBV28 and TRBJ2-5, with D perhaps matching TRBD1 (6 bases). Trimming removed 6 bases at V and 4 bases at J, with 15 bases between. Germline V gene data show CDR1 as MDHEN and CDR2 as SYDVKM. The length of the CDR3 is 14 residues.

This sequence joins TRBV12-5 and TRBJ2-1; D gene unclear. Germline V gives CDR1 LGHNT, CDR2 FRNRAP. V dropped 3 bases and J dropped 9 bases, with 9 bases sitting between them. The CDR3 is made up of 12 amino acids. The CDR3 nucleotides are TGTGCTAGTGGTTTAGGTACGCCTGAGCAGTTCTTC. This translates into CASGLGTPEQFF.

This clone was picked up a small number of times. The chain carries TRBV28 and TRBJ2-7; D ambiguous. The CDR3 spans 10 residues. Germline V gene lookup returns CDR1 MDHEN and CDR2 SYDVKM. V shed 5 bases and J shed 4 bases, with 3 bases lying between them. Here the CDR3 DNA reads TGTGCCAGCAGTCGTTACGAGCAGTACTTC. Protein sequence: CASSRYEQYF.